This T cell receptor (beta chain) was documented in a study of blood T cell repertoires in COVID-19. Study context: COVID-19 samples from acute and convalescent phases originated in the United States, Italy and Spain. Sources were T cells, B-cell-depleted T cells, or PBMCs; the material itself was cDNA or gDNA.

Germline V lookup: CDR1 MGHRA, CDR2 YSYEKL. V trimming: 3 bases; J trimming: 2 bases; junction bases outside the gene matches: 7. The CDR3 is made up of 15 amino acids. Per the study methods: Reference gene primers were amplified, and this amplification served to estimate nucleated cell counts. Clones were read by immunoSEQ multiplex PCR, and TCRdb kept only the in-frame ones, dropping some. V and J calls and clone size follow that table, whereas D and trimming were derived from the DNA. The table records some 230,000 clones, around 81% of them present only once. Material for sequencing was peripheral blood. The chain has TRBV4-1 and TRBJ2-7, with 7 nucleotides matching TRBD2. The origin of this receptor is a young woman who had recovered from COVID-19. CDR3 nucleotides: TGCGCCAGCAGCCAGATGGGGGGGACCGCCTACGAGCAGTACTTC. Its translation is CASSQMGGTAYEQYF.